The 17 T cell receptor beta chains below were found in one sample sequenced in a study of blood T cell repertoires in COVID-19. TCRdb's copy holds only in-frame clones and misses some; the assay was immunoSEQ multiplex PCR. The data show some 210,000 clones, 75% to 90% seen once. The sequencing sample was made of PBMCs or T cells enriched from blood (not recorded which). The receptors were sampled from a middle-aged man who had recovered from COVID-19.

The V gene is TRBV15, the J gene TRBJ1-4; tentative D call: TRBD1 (6 bases). The germline V and J ends were trimmed by 0 bases and 2 bases, with 10 bases remaining between them. This CDR3 region has 16 residues. Looked up from germline, CDR1 is LNHNV and CDR2 is YYDKDF (reference sequence). In nucleotides, the CDR3 is TGTGCCACCAGCAGAGATAGGGGGGGCACTAATGAAAAACTGTTTTTT. Its translation: CATSRDRGGTNEKLFF. The full variable domain, rest sourced from reference TRBV15 and TRBJ1-4, is DAMVIQNPRYQVTQFGKPVTLSCSQTLNHNVMYWYQQKSSQAPKLLFHYYDKDFNNEADTPDNFQSRRPNTSFCFLDIRSPGLGDTAMYLCATSRDRGGTNEKLFFGSGTQLSVL.

The V and J genes are TRBV5-1 and TRBJ2-3; 12 positions match TRBD2. The germline V gene has CDR1 SGHRS and CDR2 YFSETQ. This CDR3 is built from 15 residues. Germline trimming cut 4 bases from V and 5 bases from J; bases unmatched to any gene: 5. CDR3 in amino acids: CASSLGGLAGDTQYF. The CDR3 DNA follows: TGCGCCAGCAGCCTGGGGGGACTAGCGGGAGATACGCAGTATTTT.

The chain employs TRBV7-9 and TRBJ1-1; 8 nucleotides match TRBD1. CDR1 and CDR2 from the germline V gene are SEHNR and FQNEAQ (reference sequence). This CDR3 has 14 amino acids. The J segment lost 4 bases and the V segment lost 4 bases, leaving 5 bases of the junction unmatched. The CDR3 nucleotides are TGTGCCAGCAGCTCCAGGGGGCAGACCACTGAAGCTTTCTTT. Residues: CASSSRGQTTEAFF.

The chain carries TRBV10-1 and TRBJ2-1, with TRBD2 matching 10 bases. The CDR3 has 19 residues. V gave up 6 bases and J gave up 6 bases; unmatched junction bases: 20. Per germline, CDR1 WNHNN and CDR2 SYGVQD (reference sequence). CDR3 sequence: CASSLPSSGGRRGRNEQFF. In nucleotides, the CDR3 is TGCGCCAGCAGCCTCCCCTCTAGCGGGGGCCGCCGAGGGCGCAATGAGCAGTTCTTC.

This clone was seen a single time. This rearrangement joins TRBV27 to TRBJ1-6, with TRBD1 as a possible D gene (5 bases). With 5 bases removed from V and 7 bases from J, the gap between germline ends came to 15 bases. The germline gives CDR1 MNHEY, CDR2 SMNVEV (reference sequence). The CDR3 contains 15 residues. The CDR3 loop is CASSAVGGRNSPLHF. CDR3 nucleotide sequence: TGTGCCAGCAGTGCCGTCGGGGGGAGGAATTCACCCCTCCACTTT.

The chain uses TRBV5-5 and TRBJ2-1; 8 nucleotides line up with TRBD2. CDR3 size: 19 residues. Germline CDR1 SGHKS, CDR2 YYEKEE (reference sequence). V lost 3 bases and J lost 0; bases outside the gene matches: 14. The CDR3 DNA is TGTGCCAGCAGCTCGCTCTCGGGAGGGCGAAAAGGCTCCTACAATGAGCAGTTCTTC. It translates to CASSSLSGGRKGSYNEQFF.

This clone was recorded once. The V gene is TRBV18, the J gene TRBJ2-7; TRBD2 matches 11 bases. V lost 2 bases to trimming and J lost 5 bases; unmatched junction nucleotides: 11. Germline CDR1 KGHSH, CDR2 LQKENI. The CDR3 consists of 17 residues. CDR3 sequence: CASSPRVITSGGHEQYF. The CDR3 DNA follows: TGTGCCAGCTCACCAAGGGTTATTACTAGCGGGGGCCACGAGCAGTACTTC.

This chain uses TRBV19 with TRBJ1-5; 8 bases map to TRBD1. V lost 4 bases to trimming and J lost 2 bases; unmatched junction nucleotides: 4. The CDR3 spans 15 residues. Germline assignment: CDR1 LNHDA and CDR2 SQIVND (reference sequence). Here the CDR3 DNA reads TGTGCCAGTAGTACCGGACAGGGCCGCAATCAGCCCCAGCATTTT. Translating it yields CASSTGQGRNQPQHF.

The chain recombines TRBV12-3 or TRBV12-4 with TRBJ1-5, with D uncertain. The CDR3 is 13 residues long. V was cut by 1 base and J by 7 bases, with 8 bases left in between. The CDR3 spells CASSLVLNQPQHF. CDR3 DNA: TGTGCCAGCAGTTTAGTACTAAACCAGCCCCAGCATTTT.

The V gene is TRBV2, the J gene TRBJ2-1; 9 bases match TRBD2. The germline CDR1 and CDR2 sequences are SNHLY and FYNNEI. The CDR3 is made up of 15 amino acids. Trimming at V came to 3 bases and at J to 7 bases, leaving 7 bases not matched to a gene. Here the CDR3 DNA reads TGTGCCAGCAGTGATAGTCAGCGGGAGGTGAATGAGCAGTTCTTC. It encodes CASSDSQREVNEQFF.

The chain is built from TRBV2 and TRBJ1-2, with D tentatively TRBD1 (5 bases). Trimming removed 2 bases at V and 7 bases at J, with 11 bases between. Germline V gene data show CDR1 as SNHLY and CDR2 as FYNNEI. This CDR3 region has 13 residues. CDR3 sequence: CASSEQGSAGYTF. The CDR3 DNA reads TGTGCCAGCAGTGAACAGGGATCAGCTGGCTACACCTTC.

V usage is TRBV5-1 and J usage is TRBJ2-2; tentatively, D is TRBD1 (6 bases). The CDR3 runs to 15 residues. Germline-derived CDR1 and CDR2 are SGHRS and YFSETQ. The germline V and J ends were trimmed by 4 bases and 4 bases, with 14 bases remaining between them. The CDR3 sequence: CASSPGHLSTGELFF. CDR3 nucleotide sequence: TGCGCCAGCAGCCCGGGACACTTGAGCACCGGGGAGCTGTTTTTT.

The chain has TRBV3-1 (or the pseudogene TRBV3-2) and TRBJ1-2; tentative D call: TRBD1 (6 bases). The CDR3 covers 13 residues. Germline values: CDR1 LGHDT, CDR2 YNNKEL (reference sequence). Trimming removed 3 bases at V and 4 bases at J, with 9 bases between. The CDR3 protein is CASSQNRVYGYTF. CDR3 nucleotide sequence: TGTGCCAGCAGCCAGAACAGGGTCTATGGCTACACCTTC.

The chain combines TRBV6-5 with TRBJ1-1; 7 bases fit TRBD1. Trimming cost V 6 bases and J 7 bases; bases outside gene matches: 8. The germline V gene has CDR1 MNHEY and CDR2 SVGAGI. The CDR3 sequence is 13 residues long. CDR3 residues: CASRPPRGYEAFF. The CDR3 coding sequence is TGTGCCAGCAGGCCCCCCAGGGGGTATGAAGCTTTCTTT.

The V and J genes are TRBV10-3 and TRBJ2-3, with 9 nucleotides matching TRBD2. Germline CDR1 reads ENHRY; CDR2 reads SYGVKD. Trimming at V came to 5 bases and at J to 6 bases, leaving 12 bases not matched to a gene. This CDR3 is 16 amino acids long. DNA for the CDR3: TGTGCCATCAGTCCCTCGTCTAGCGGGAATGCGGATACGCAGTATTTT. Translating gives CAISPSSSGNADTQYF.

This clone was counted between two and nine times. V and J are TRBV7-9 and TRBJ1-2; a possible D gene is TRBD1 (6 bases). CDR1 SEHNR and CDR2 FQNEAQ come from the germline V gene (reference sequence). The CDR3 is made up of 14 amino acids. V was cut by 1 base and J by 5 bases, with 11 bases left in between. The CDR3 is CASSLDRAYYGYTF. In DNA, the CDR3 is TGTGCCAGCAGCTTAGACAGGGCTTATTATGGCTACACCTTC.

The J gene is TRBJ2-4, the V gene TRBV19; TRBD1 aligns across 7 bases. Germline CDR1 LNHDA, CDR2 SQIVND (reference sequence). CDR3 length: 17 amino acids. V was pared by 5 bases and J by 2 bases, with 12 bases of the junction left unmatched. Here the CDR3 reads CASSVIQGSVSKNIQYF. CDR3 sequence (DNA): TGTGCCAGTAGTGTTATACAGGGGAGTGTATCCAAAAACATTCAGTACTTC.